Listed below are T cell receptor beta chains from one sample, sequenced in a study of shared clonotypes between healthy human individuals. Profiled with immunoSEQ multiplex PCR; TCRdb holds only in-frame clones, not every one. This sample carries 550,000 to 850,000 clones, around 72% of them seen once, and the ten largest clones take approximately 1.7%. The sample consisted of memory CD4+ T cells sorted from blood. All receptors come from a woman in her twenties or thirties in good health. CDR3s include the opening cysteine and the closing phenylalanine or tryptophan. A D gene is named only where the DNA matches it firmly. Rows may omit the clone size; those that give it use once, few, many or a size class.

v_gene	j_gene	d_gene	abundance	CDR3aa	CDR3nt
TRBV28	TRBJ1-3	NA	once	CASSSPGNTIYF	TGTGCCAGCAGTAGTCCCGGAAACACCATATATTTT
TRBV6-5	TRBJ1-1	NA	NA	CASSWGHRAEAFF	TGTGCCAGCAGCTGGGGGCATAGGGCTGAAGCTTTCTTT
TRBV28	TRBJ1-5	NA	NA	CAIRGQSNQPQHF	TGTGCCATCAGAGGGCAGAGCAATCAGCCCCAGCATTTT
TRBV6-6	TRBJ2-7	TRBD2	once	CASSYGTKSRYEQYF	TGTGCCAGCAGTTACGGGACTAAAAGTCGCTACGAGCAGTACTTC
TRBV10-3	TRBJ2-1	NA	few	CAIKGGVLGSEQFF	TGTGCCATCAAGGGCGGGGTGCTGGGCAGTGAGCAGTTCTTC
TRBV5-1	TRBJ1-3	NA	many	CASGEGTEGNTIYF	TGCGCCAGCGGGGAGGGTACGGAAGGAAACACCATATATTTT
TRBV28	TRBJ2-2	NA	NA	CASSTFRRGLAAGELFF	TGTGCCAGCAGTACCTTTCGGAGGGGGCTTGCCGCCGGGGAGCTGTTTTTT
TRBV7-2	TRBJ2-2	NA	NA	CASSLDIAAGQAGELFF	TGTGCCAGCAGCTTAGATATTGCGGCAGGGCAGGCCGGGGAGCTGTTTTTT
TRBV6-6	TRBJ1-5	NA	NA	CASSYDLDTQPQHF	TGTGCCAGCAGTTATGATCTAGACACTCAGCCCCAGCATTTT
TRBV5-1	TRBJ2-2	NA	many	CASSSGTENTGELFF	TGCGCCAGCAGCTCCGGGACGGAGAACACCGGGGAGCTGTTTTTT
TRBV19	TRBJ2-1	NA	NA	CASSIDMRVEQFF	TGTGCCAGTAGTATAGATATGAGGGTTGAGCAGTTCTTC
TRBV5-1	TRBJ1-1	NA	few	CASNPEGNTEAFF	TGCGCCAGCAACCCTGAGGGGAACACTGAAGCTTTCTTT
TRBV7-8	TRBJ2-1	TRBD2	NA	CASSLALAGGDNEQFF	TGTGCCAGCAGCTTAGCCTTAGCGGGAGGGGACAATGAGCAGTTCTTC
TRBV15	TRBJ2-7	NA	NA	CATSRDFGSGHEQYF	TGTGCCACCAGCAGAGATTTCGGTTCGGGCCACGAGCAGTACTTC
TRBV28	TRBJ1-4	NA	NA	CASSLSLVEAEKLFF	TGTGCCAGCAGTTTAAGTCTGGTGGAGGCCGAAAAACTGTTTTTT
TRBV5-1	TRBJ2-7	TRBD1	NA	CASSRTGHYEQYF	TGCGCCAGCAGCCGGACAGGGCACTACGAGCAGTACTTC
TRBV4-2	TRBJ2-1	TRBD2	NA	CASSAGLASNEQFF	TGTGCCAGCAGCGCCGGACTAGCGAGCAATGAGCAGTTCTTC
TRBV29-1	TRBJ2-1	TRBD2	NA	CSVASGRYNEQFF	TGCAGCGTCGCTAGCGGGAGGTACAATGAGCAGTTCTTC
TRBV28	TRBJ1-1	NA	NA	CATGGRLGTEAFF	TGTGCAACGGGGGGGCGGTTAGGAACTGAAGCTTTCTTT
TRBV25-1	TRBJ1-1	NA	NA	CASSEQSGSSAEAFF	TGTGCCAGCAGTGAACAATCCGGTAGTTCGGCTGAAGCTTTCTTT
TRBV6-1	TRBJ1-4	NA	NA	CATQPTTNEKLFF	TGTGCCACCCAACCCACAACTAATGAAAAACTGTTTTTT
TRBV10-3	TRBJ2-3	NA	NA	CAIRRGLAGGNGTDTQYF	TGTGCCATTAGGAGGGGGCTGGCGGGAGGTAATGGAACAGATACGCAGTATTTT
TRBV9	TRBJ2-6	NA	NA	CASSVEGRGANVLTF	TGTGCCAGCAGCGTAGAAGGGCGTGGGGCCAACGTCCTGACTTTC
TRBV6-5	TRBJ1-1	NA	NA	CASSYSTGNTEAFF	TGTGCCAGCAGTTACTCGACGGGGAACACTGAAGCTTTCTTT
TRBV5-4	TRBJ2-1	NA	NA	CASSAQLAPGDEQFF	TGTGCCAGCAGCGCCCAACTAGCCCCTGGGGATGAGCAGTTCTTC
TRBV7-9	TRBJ2-6	TRBD1	NA	CASSPRQGRDSGANVLTF	TGTGCCAGCAGCCCGCGACAGGGTAGGGACTCTGGGGCCAACGTCCTGACTTTC
TRBV25-1	TRBJ2-2	TRBD2	NA	CASSRASGNTGELFF	TGTGCCAGCAGCCGGGCTAGCGGGAACACCGGGGAGCTGTTTTTT
TRBV10-1	TRBJ1-5	TRBD1	few	CASGTGDQPQHF	TGCGCCAGCGGGACAGGGGATCAGCCCCAGCATTTT
TRBV7-6	TRBJ2-2	NA	NA	CASSLVPNTGELFF	TGTGCCAGCAGCTTGGTTCCTAACACCGGGGAGCTGTTTTTT
TRBV4-2	TRBJ1-5	TRBD1	NA	CASSQALGDRDQPQHF	TGTGCCAGCAGCCAAGCTCTAGGGGACAGGGATCAGCCCCAGCATTTT